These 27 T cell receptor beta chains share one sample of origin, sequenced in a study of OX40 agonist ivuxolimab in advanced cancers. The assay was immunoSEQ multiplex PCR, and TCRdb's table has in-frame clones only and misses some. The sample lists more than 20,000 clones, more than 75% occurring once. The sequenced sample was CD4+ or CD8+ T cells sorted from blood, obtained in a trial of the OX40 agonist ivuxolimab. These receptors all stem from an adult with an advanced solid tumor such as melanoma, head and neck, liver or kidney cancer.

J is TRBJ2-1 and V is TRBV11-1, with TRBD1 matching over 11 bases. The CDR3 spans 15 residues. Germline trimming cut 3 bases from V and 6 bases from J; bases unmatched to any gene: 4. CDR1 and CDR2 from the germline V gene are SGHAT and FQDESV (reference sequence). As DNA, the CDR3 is TGTGCCAGCAGCTTCGGGACAGGGGGGGGCAATGAGCAGTTCTTC. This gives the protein CASSFGTGGGNEQFF.

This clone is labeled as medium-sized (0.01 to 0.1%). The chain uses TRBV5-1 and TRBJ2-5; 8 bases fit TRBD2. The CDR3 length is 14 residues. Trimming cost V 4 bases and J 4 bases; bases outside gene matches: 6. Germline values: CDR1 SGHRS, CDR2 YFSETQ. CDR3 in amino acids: CASSLGTSRETQYF. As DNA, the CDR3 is TGCGCCAGCAGCCTCGGGACTAGTCGAGAGACCCAGTACTTC.

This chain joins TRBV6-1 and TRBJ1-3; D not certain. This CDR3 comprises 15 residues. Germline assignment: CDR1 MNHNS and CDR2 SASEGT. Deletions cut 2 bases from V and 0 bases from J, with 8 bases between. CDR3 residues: CASSEITYSGNTIYF. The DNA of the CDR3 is TGTGCCAGCAGTGAAATCACCTACTCTGGAAACACCATATATTTT.

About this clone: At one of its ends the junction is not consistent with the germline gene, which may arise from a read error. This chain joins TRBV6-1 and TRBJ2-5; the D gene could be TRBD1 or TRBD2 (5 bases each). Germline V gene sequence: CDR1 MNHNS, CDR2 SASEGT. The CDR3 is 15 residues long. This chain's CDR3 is CASSEAGLAQGTQYF. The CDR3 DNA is TGTGCCAGCAGTGAAGCGGGGCTAGCTCAAGGGACCCAGTACTTC.

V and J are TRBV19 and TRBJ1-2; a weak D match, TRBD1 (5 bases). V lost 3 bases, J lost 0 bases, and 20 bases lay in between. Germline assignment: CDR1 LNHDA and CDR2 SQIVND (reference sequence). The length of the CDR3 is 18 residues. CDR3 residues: CASSILGTGTPSNYGYTF. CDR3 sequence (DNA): TGTGCCAGTAGTATTCTTGGGACGGGAACTCCTTCTAACTATGGCTACACCTTC.

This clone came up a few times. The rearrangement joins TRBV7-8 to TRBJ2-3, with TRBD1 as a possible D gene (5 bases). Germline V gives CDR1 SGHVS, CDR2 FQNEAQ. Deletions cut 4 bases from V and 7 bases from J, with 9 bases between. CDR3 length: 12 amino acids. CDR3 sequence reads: CASSSRVNTQYF. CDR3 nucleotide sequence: TGTGCCAGCAGCTCCAGGGTGAATACGCAGTATTTT.

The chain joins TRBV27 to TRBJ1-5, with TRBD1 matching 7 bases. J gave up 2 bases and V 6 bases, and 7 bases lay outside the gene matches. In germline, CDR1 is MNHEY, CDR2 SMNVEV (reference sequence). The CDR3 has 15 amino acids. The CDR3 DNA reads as TGTGCCAGCAGCTCTCGACAGGGTGGCAATCAGCCCCAGCATTTT. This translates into CASSSRQGGNQPQHF.

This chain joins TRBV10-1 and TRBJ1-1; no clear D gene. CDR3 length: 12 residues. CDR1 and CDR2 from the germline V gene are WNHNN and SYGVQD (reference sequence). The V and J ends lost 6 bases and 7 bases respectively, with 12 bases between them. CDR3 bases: TGCGCCAGCAGCAAGACGGGGTATGAAGCTTTCTTT. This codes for CASSKTGYEAFF.

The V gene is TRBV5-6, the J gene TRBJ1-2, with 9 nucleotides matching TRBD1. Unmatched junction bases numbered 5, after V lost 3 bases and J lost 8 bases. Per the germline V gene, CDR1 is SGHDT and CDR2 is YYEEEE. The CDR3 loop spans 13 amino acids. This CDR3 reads CASSWGTGRGYTF. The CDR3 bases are TGTGCCAGCAGCTGGGGGACAGGGAGAGGCTACACCTTC.

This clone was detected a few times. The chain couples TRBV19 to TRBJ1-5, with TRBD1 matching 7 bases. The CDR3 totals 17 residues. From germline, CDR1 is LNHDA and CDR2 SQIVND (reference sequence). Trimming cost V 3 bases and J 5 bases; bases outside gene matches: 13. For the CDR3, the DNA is TGTGCCAGTAGTATCGGCGGCAGGGGGACGACTTATCAGCCCCAGCATTTT. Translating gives CASSIGGRGTTYQPQHF.

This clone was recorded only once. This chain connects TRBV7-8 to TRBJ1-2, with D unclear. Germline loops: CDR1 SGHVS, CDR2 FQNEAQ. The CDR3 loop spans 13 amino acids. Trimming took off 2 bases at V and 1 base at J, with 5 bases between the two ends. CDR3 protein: CASSLTDNYGYTF. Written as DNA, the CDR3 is TGTGCCAGCAGCTTAACGGATAACTATGGCTACACCTTC. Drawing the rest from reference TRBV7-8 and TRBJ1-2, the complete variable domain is GAGVSQSPRYKVAKRGQDVALRCDPISGHVSLFWYQQALGQGPEFLTYFQNEAQLDKSGLPSDRFFAERPEGSVSTLKIQRTQQEDSAVYLCASSLTDNYGYTFGSGTRLTVV.

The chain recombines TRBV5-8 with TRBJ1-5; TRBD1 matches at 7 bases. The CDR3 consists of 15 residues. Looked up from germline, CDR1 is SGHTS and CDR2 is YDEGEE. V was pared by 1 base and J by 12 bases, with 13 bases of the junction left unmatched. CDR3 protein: CASSLNRGGVHDQHF. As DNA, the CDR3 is TGTGCCAGCAGCTTGAACAGGGGTGGCGTTCATGACCAGCATTTT.

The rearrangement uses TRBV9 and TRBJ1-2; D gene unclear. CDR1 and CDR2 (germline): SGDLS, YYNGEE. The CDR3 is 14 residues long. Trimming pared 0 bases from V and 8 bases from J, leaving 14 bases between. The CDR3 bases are TGTGCCAGCAGCGTAGATCCGGGAACGGGGGGCTACACCTTC. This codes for CASSVDPGTGGYTF.

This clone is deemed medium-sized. This CDR3 is CASSKESQVEEGESTYEQYF. DNA of the CDR3: TGTGCCAGCAGCAAGGAAAGCCAGGTTGAGGAAGGGGAATCTACCTACGAGCAGTACTTC. The chain carries TRBV11-3 and TRBJ2-7; weak D call: TRBD1 (5 bases). The V end lost 5 bases, the J end lost 2 bases, and 31 bases lay between the germline ends. The CDR3 extends over 20 amino acids. The germline gives CDR1 SGHNT, CDR2 YENEEA.

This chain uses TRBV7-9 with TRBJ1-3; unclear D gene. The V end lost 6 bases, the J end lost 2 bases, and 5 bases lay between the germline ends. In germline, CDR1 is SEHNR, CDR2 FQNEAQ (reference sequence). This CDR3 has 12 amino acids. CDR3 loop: CASRPTGNTIYF. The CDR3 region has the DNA TGTGCCAGCAGGCCAACTGGAAACACCATATATTTT.

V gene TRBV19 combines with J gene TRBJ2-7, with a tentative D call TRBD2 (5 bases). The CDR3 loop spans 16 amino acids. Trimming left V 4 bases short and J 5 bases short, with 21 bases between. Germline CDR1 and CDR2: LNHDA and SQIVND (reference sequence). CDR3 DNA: TGTGCCAGTAGTAGGGGTGACCGGACGGGAATCCACGAGCAGTACTTC. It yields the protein CASSRGDRTGIHEQYF. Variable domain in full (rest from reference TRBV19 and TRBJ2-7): DGGITQSPKYLFRKEGQNVTLSCEQNLNHDAMYWYRQDPGQGLRLIYYSQIVNDFQKGDIAEGYSVSREKKESFPLTVTSAQKNPTAFYLCASSRGDRTGIHEQYFGPGTRLTVT.

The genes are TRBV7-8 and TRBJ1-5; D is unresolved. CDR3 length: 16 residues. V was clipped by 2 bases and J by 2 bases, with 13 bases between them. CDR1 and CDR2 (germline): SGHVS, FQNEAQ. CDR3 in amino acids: CASSLIAAHGNQPQHF. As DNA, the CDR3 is TGTGCCAGCAGCTTAATCGCAGCCCATGGCAATCAGCCCCAGCATTTT.

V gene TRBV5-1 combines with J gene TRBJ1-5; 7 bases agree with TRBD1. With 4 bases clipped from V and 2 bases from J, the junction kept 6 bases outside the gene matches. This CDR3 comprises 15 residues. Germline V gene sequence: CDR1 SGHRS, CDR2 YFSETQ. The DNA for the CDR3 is TGCGCCAGCAGCCCAGGGGGGGGCGGCAATCAGCCCCAGCATTTT. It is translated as CASSPGGGGNQPQHF.

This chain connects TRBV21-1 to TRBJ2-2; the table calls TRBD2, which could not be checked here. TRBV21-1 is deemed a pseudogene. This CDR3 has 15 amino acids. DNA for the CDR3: TGTGCCAGCAAGAATCGGGGGATATACACCGGGGAGCTGTTTTTT. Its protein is CASKNRGIYTGELFF.

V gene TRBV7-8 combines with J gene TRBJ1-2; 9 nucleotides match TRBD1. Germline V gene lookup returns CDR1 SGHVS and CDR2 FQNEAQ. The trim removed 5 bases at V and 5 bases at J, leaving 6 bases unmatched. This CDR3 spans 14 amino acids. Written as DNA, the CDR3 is TGTGCCAGCAGCCCCCGGGACAGGGAGTATGGCTACACCTTC. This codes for CASSPRDREYGYTF.

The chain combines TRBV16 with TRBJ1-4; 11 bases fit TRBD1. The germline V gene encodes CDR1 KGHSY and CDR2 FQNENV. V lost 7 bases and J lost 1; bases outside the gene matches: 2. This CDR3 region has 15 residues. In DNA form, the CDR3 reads TGTGCCAGCACGGACAGGGGGCAAACTAATGAAAAACTGTTTTTT. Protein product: CASTDRGQTNEKLFF.

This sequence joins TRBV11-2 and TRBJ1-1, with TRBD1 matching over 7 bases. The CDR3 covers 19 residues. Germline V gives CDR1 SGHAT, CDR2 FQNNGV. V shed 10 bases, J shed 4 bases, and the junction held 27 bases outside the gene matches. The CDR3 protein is CATRAPKETGYVGGTEAFF. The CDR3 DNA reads TGTGCCACCAGGGCCCCAAAAGAGACAGGGTACGTCGGTGGCACTGAAGCTTTCTTT.

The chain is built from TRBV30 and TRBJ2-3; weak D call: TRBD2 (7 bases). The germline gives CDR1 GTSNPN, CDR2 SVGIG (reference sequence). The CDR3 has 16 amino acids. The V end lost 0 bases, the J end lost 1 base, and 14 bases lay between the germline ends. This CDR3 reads CAWSVRGARGTDTQYF. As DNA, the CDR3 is TGTGCCTGGAGTGTTCGGGGGGCACGTGGCACAGATACGCAGTATTTT.

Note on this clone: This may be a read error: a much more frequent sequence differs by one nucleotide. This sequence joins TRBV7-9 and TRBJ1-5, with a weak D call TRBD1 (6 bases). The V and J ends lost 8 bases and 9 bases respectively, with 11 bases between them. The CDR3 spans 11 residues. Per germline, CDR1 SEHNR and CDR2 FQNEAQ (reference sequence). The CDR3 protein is CASGGDPPQHF. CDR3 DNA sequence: TGTGCCAGCGGGGGCGATCCGCCCCAGCATTTT.

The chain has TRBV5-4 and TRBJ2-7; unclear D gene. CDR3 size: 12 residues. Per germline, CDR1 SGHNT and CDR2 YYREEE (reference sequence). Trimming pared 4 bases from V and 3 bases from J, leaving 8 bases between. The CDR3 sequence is CASSGTNYEQYF. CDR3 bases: TGTGCCAGCAGCGGAACAAACTACGAGCAGTACTTC. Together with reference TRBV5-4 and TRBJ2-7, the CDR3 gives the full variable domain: ETGVTQSPTHLIKTRGQQVTLRCSSQSGHNTVSWYQQALGQGPQFIFQYYREEENGRGNFPPRFSGLQFPNYSSELNVNALELDDSALYLCASSGTNYEQYFGPGTRLTVT.

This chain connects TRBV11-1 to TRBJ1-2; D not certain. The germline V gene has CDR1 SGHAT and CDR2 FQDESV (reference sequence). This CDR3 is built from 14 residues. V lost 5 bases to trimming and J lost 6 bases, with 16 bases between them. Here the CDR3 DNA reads TGTGCCAGCAGCCCAAATCGGCCAGTGGATGGCTACACCTTC. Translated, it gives CASSPNRPVDGYTF.

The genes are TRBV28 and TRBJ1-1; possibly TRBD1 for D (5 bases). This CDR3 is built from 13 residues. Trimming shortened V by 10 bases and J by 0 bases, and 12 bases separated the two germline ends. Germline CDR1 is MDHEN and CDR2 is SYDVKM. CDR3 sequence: CATGVTVNTEAFF. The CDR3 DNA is TGTGCCACCGGCGTGACAGTGAACACTGAAGCTTTCTTT.